These 4 T cell receptor beta chains were all obtained from the same sample, sequenced in a study of shared clonotypes between healthy human individuals. TCRdb's table, derived via immunoSEQ multiplex PCR, lists solely in-frame clones and lacks some. The table includes about 2.2 million clones, 80% to 95% detected once. Positively selected for CCR7, the CD45RO-negative cells used as naive CD8 cells excluded terminally differentiated effector memory CD45RA+ cells. The sequencing sample was made of naive CD8+ T cells from PBMCs. Source of these receptors: a man between 18 and 35 years old in good health. Some clones in this sample may be carry-over from other donors' samples.

This clone was picked up one time. The J gene is TRBJ1-2, the V gene TRBV7-9, with unresolved D. The CDR3 spans 15 residues. Germline V gene lookup returns CDR1 SEHNR and CDR2 FQNEAQ (reference sequence). V lost 4 bases to trimming and J lost 4 bases, with 16 bases between them. The CDR3: CASSSTRSTLYGYTF. CDR3 coding DNA: TGTGCCAGCAGCTCAACGCGGTCCACGCTCTATGGCTACACCTTC. Full variable domain (remainder filled in from reference TRBV7-9 and TRBJ1-2): DTGVSQNPRHKITKRGQNVTFRCDPISEHNRLYWYRQTLGQGPEFLTYFQNEAQLEKSRLLSDRFSAERPKGSFSTLEIQRTEQGDSAMYLCASSSTRSTLYGYTFGSGTRLTVV.

The V gene is TRBV28, the J gene TRBJ1-2; possibly TRBD1 for D (5 bases). V was clipped by 11 bases and J by 5 bases, with 15 bases between them. This CDR3 has 12 residues. Germline V gene sequence: CDR1 MDHEN, CDR2 SYDVKM. CDR3 DNA: TGTGCCCATGGGGGGAGAGATTATGGCTACACCTTC. It encodes CAHGGRDYGYTF.

The chain links TRBV6-4 to TRBJ1-2; D uncertain. Germline lookup yields CDR1 MRHNA and CDR2 SNTAGT. V was clipped by 3 bases and J by 5 bases, with 13 bases between them. The CDR3 is 14 amino acids. The CDR3 reads CASSDRSLRYGYTF. As DNA, the CDR3 is TGTGCCAGCAGTGATCGCAGTCTCCGTTATGGCTACACCTTC.

J is TRBJ1-4 and V is TRBV11-2, with a possible D match to TRBD1 (6 bases). CDR1 SGHAT and CDR2 FQNNGV come from the germline V gene. This CDR3 has 14 residues. Trimming stripped 4 bases from V and 8 bases from J, with 14 bases between. The CDR3 region is CASSSRAGEEKLFF. For the CDR3, the DNA is TGTGCCAGCAGCTCGAGGGCAGGGGAAGAAAAACTGTTTTTT.